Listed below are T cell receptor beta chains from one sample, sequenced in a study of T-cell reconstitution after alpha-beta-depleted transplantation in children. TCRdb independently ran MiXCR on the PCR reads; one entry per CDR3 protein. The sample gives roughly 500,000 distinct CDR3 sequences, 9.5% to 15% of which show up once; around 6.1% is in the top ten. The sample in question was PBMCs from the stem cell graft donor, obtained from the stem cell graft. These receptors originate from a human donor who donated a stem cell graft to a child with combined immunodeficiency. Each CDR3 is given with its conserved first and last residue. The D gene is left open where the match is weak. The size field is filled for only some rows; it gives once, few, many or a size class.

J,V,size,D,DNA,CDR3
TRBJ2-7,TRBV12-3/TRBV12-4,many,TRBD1,TGTGCCAGCAGTAATATTGACAGGGGGCTCGGATGGGAGCAGTACTTC,CASSNIDRGLGWEQYF
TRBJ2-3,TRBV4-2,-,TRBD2,TGTGCCAGCAGCCAATTATCGGGGGGGCCAGGATGGACAGATACGCAGTATTTT,CASSQLSGGPGWTDTQYF
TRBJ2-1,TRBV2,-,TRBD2,TGTGCCAGCAGTGGGACTAGGCGGTACAATGAGCAGTTCTTC,CASSGTRRYNEQFF
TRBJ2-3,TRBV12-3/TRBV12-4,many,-,TGTGCCAGCAGTTCAACTCGAAACACAGATACGCAGTATTTT,CASSSTRNTDTQYF
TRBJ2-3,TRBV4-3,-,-,TGCGCCAGCAGCCAGGCCGGGGCCCTTACGCAGTATTTT,CASSQAGALTQYF
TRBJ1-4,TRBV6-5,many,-,TGTGCCAGCAGTTACTCATCAGGGGAAAAACTGTTTTTT,CASSYSSGEKLFF
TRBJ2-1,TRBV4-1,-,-,TGCGCCAGCAGCAGGTCGGGGGCAGGGTACAATGAGCAGTTCTTC,CASSRSGAGYNEQFF
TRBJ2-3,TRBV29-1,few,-,TGCAGCGTGGGGGGCGGAACAGATACGCAGTATTTT,CSVGGGTDTQYF
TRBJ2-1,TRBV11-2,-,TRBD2,TGTGCCAGCAGCTTGACAGCGGGAACGCCCTACAATGAGCAGTTCTTC,CASSLTAGTPYNEQFF
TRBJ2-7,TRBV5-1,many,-,TGCGCCAGCAGCCTGGTGACGGCTGGCTACGAGCAGTACTTC,CASSLVTAGYEQYF
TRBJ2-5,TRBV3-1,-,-,TGTGCCAGCAGCCAAGATGTGGTTGGGGAGGCGACCCAGTACTTC,CASSQDVVGEATQYF
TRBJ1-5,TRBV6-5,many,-,TGTGCCAGCAGTTACGCCCGGCAGGGGACCAGCAATCAGCCCCAGCATTTT,CASSYARQGTSNQPQHF
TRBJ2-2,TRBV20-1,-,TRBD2,TGCAGTGCCCCAGCGGGAGGGAGCACCGGGGAGCTGTTTTTT,CSAPAGGSTGELFF
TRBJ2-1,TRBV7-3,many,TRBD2,TGTGCCAGCAGCCCTCGGGGGGGCCGTGAGCAGTTCTTC,CASSPRGGREQFF
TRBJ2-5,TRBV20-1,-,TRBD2,TGCTGCGCTAGAGATCTCGCGGGAGCTCAATTTCAAGAGACCCAGTACTTC,CCARDLAGAQFQETQYF
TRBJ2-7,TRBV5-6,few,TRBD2,TGTGCCAGCAGCTTGTGGGGACTAGCGGGAGTCTCCTACGAGCAGTACTTC,CASSLWGLAGVSYEQYF
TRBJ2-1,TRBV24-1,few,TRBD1,TGTGCCACCGCGGACAGGGGCCTCGGGAATGAGCAGTTCTTC,CATADRGLGNEQFF
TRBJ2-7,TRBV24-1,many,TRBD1,TGTGCCACCAGTGACGTGACAGGGGGTGAGCAGTACTTC,CATSDVTGGEQYF
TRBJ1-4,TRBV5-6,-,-,TGTGCCAGCAGCTACCGCGGGTCCCGCAATGAAAAACTGTTTTTT,CASSYRGSRNEKLFF
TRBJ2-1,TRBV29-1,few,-,TGCAGCGTTGAACCCGAGACTCAAGCCTACAATGAGCAGTTCTTC,CSVEPETQAYNEQFF
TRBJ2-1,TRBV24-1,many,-,TGTGCCACCAGCTTTAACAATGAGCAGTTCTTC,CATSFNNEQFF
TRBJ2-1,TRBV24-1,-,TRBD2,TGTGCCACCAGTGACCTGACTAGCGGGGGGATCAATGAGCAGTTCTTC,CATSDLTSGGINEQFF
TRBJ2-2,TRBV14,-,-,TGTGCCAGCAGGTGGGGCTCCCCTACCGGGGAGCTGTTTTTT,CASRWGSPTGELFF
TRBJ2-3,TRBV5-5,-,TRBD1,TGTGCCATCCCGACAGGGACCCATCGCACAGATACGCAGTATTTT,CAIPTGTHRTDTQYF
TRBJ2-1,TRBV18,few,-,TGTGCCAGCTCACCACCAGGGGTTGGAAATGAGCAGTTCTTC,CASSPPGVGNEQFF
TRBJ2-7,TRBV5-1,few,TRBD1,TGCGCCAGCAGCTTGCTACAGGGGAATTACGAGCAGTACTTC,CASSLLQGNYEQYF
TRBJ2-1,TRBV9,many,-,TGTGCCAGCAGCGTAGAGCAGAAACCATACAATGAGCAGTTCTTC,CASSVEQKPYNEQFF
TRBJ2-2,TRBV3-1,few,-,TGTGCCAGCAGCCAAGTAACAGTGGGCGGGGAGCTGTTTTTT,CASSQVTVGGELFF
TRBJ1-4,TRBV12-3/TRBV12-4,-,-,TGTGCCAGCAGTCTAACTCAGGTGGGAGATGAAAAACTGTTTTTT,CASSLTQVGDEKLFF
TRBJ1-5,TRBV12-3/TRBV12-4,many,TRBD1,TGTGCCAGCAGTTTAGATCCCGTTCTCCGCGGGACAGGAACCTGGATGCCCCAGCATTTT,CASSLDPVLRGTGTWMPQHF
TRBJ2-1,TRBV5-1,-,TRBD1,TGCGCCAGCGGCACAGGGGGAGGCGGCGAATTCGCCAATGAGCAGTTCTTC,CASGTGGGGEFANEQFF
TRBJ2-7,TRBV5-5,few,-,TGTGCCAGCAGCTGGCAGGGCCTAGCCGACTACGAGCAGTACTTC,CASSWQGLADYEQYF
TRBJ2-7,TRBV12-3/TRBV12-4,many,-,TGTGCCAGCAGGCCCGGGACCCACTACGAGCAGTACTTC,CASRPGTHYEQYF
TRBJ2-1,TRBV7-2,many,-,TGTGCCAGCAGCTTAATGGAGACTACTAGTATCACGTTCTTC,CASSLMETTSITFF
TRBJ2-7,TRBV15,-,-,TGTGCCACCAGCCCGCCCACCGGGCTAGTTAACGAGCAGTACTTC,CATSPPTGLVNEQYF
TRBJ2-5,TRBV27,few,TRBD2,TGTGCCAGCAGTCAAGGGTCTAGCGGGGGACAAGAGACCCAGTACTTC,CASSQGSSGGQETQYF
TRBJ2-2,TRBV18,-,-,TGTGCCAGCTCACCACGGGGGCGCGGTTCCGGGGAGCTGTTTTTT,CASSPRGRGSGELFF
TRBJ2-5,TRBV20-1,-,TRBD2,TGCAGTGCTAGCCTAACTAGCGGGGGGAGAGAGACCCAGTACTTC,CSASLTSGGRETQYF
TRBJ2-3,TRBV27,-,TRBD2,TGTGCCAGCAGTGCCCGACTAGCGGGAGTGGTAGATACGCAGTATTTT,CASSARLAGVVDTQYF
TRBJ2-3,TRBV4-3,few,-,TGCGCCAGCAGCCAAGATTACTCCCGTGTTGGTACGCAGTATTTT,CASSQDYSRVGTQYF
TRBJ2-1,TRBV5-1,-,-,TGCGCCAGCAGCTCTCCTACGAGGTCCTACAATGAGCAGTTCTTC,CASSSPTRSYNEQFF
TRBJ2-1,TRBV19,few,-,TGTGCCAGTATAGATTCAGGGGGCGGGAGGAATGAGCAGTTCTTC,CASIDSGGGRNEQFF
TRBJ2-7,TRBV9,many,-,TGTGCCAGCAGCGTAGGACACTCGTCCCGGCAGTACTTC,CASSVGHSSRQYF
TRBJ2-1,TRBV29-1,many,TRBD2,TGCAGCATTGAAGGGTTTAGCGGGGTCAGCTCCTACAATGAGCAGTTCTTC,CSIEGFSGVSSYNEQFF